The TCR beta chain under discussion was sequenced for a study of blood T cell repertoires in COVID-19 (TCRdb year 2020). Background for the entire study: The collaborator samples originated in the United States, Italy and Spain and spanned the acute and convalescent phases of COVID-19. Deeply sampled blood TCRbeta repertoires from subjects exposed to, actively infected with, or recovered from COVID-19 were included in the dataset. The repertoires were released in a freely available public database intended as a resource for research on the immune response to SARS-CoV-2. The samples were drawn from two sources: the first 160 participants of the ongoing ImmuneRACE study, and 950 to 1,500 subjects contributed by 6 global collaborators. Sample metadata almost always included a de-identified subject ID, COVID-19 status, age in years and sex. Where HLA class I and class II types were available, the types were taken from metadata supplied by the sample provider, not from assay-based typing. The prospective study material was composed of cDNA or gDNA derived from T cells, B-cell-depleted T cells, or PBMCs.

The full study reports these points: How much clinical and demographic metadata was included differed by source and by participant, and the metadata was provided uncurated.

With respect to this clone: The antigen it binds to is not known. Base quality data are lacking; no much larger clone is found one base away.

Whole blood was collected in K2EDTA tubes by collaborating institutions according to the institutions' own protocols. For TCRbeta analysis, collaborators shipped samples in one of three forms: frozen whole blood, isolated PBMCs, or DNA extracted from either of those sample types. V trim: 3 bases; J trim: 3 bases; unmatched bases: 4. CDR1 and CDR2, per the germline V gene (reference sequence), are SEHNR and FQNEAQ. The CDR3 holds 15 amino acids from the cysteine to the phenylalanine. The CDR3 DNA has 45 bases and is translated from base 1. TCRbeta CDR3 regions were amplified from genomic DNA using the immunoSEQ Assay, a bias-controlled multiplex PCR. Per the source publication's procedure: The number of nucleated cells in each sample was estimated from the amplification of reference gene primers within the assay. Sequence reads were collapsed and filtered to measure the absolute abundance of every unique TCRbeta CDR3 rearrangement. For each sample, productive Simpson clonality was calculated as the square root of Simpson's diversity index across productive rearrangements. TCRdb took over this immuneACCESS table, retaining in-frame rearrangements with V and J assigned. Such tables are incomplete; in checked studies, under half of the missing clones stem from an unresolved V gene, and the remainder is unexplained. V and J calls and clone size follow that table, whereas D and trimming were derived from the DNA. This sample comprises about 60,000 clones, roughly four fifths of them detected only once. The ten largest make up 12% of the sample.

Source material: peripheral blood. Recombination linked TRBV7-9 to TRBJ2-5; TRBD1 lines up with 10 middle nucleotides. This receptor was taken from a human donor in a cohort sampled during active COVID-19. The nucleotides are TGTGCCAGCAGCTTGGGGACAGGGGTTAAAGAGACCCAGTACTTC. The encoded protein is CASSLGTGVKETQYF.